This T cell receptor (beta chain) was sequenced during a study of vaccination and CD4 T cells after COVID-19. At the level of the study: Convalescent participants consisted of six males and four females, two being Hispanic.

Germline V gives CDR1 SNHLY, CDR2 FYNNEI. The length of the CDR3 is 11 residues. V was pared by 6 bases and J by 2 bases, with 5 bases between. The Oncomine TCR Beta short-read assay sequenced DNA from cultured CD4+ T cells. Using its own MiXCR run on the PCR reads, TCRdb lists one record per CDR3 protein. The table shows some 15,000 distinct CDR3 sequences, with approximately 57% occurring only once. Treatment reported: roughly 11-day PBMC culture with coronavirus spike peptide pools or control peptides (ViraFEST assay). Concerning this clonotype itself: Its antigen remains unknown.

This chain uses TRBV2 with TRBJ2-7; no reliable D call. Source material: CD4+ T cells from blood, cultured in vitro. This clonotype was obtained from a human donor who had recovered from COVID-19. CDR3 nucleotide sequence: TGTGCCAGCAGGATGACCTACGAGCAGTACTTC. Translation gives CASRMTYEQYF.